This T cell receptor beta chain emerged from a study of blood T cell repertoires in COVID-19. On the study more broadly: From the United States, Italy and Spain came samples of acute and convalescent COVID-19. PBMCs, B-cell-depleted T cells, or T cells were the source of the cDNA or gDNA that made up the material.

The method was immunoSEQ multiplex PCR; TCRdb's version includes in-frame clones alone and lacks a portion of them. The repertoire holds about 240,000 clones, with around 81% as singletons. Germline CDR1 LNHDA, CDR2 SQIVND (reference sequence). Deletions cut 6 bases from V and 1 base from J, with 13 bases between. This CDR3 is 14 amino acids long. The sequence was collected from a woman in her sixties with active or convalescent COVID-19. The sequenced sample was peripheral blood. The chain links TRBV19 to TRBJ2-7; no firm D call. The CDR3 here is CASSVQQNSYEQYF. The CDR3 bases are TGTGCCAGTAGCGTACAGCAAAATTCCTACGAGCAGTACTTC.